The present T cell receptor (beta chain) was sequenced within a study of shared clonotypes between healthy human individuals. Study summary: Plates per donor: three CD4 naive, three CD4 memory, two CD8 naive, one CD8 memory. General study results and limits: Sharing across four donors was highest in naive CD4 (around 5%) and lowest in memory CD8 (approximately 0.4%). Tissue TCR repertoires likely differ from these blood-only repertoires.

Sequencing was performed with immunoSEQ multiplex PCR; in TCRdb, only in-frame clones are kept and a portion is missing. The repertoire has about 2 million clones, roughly 94% of them found once; the top ten carry 0.13%. V lost 1 base and J lost 3; bases outside the gene matches: 13. Germline values: CDR1 KGHSH, CDR2 LQKENI. This CDR3 is built from 18 residues. With regard to this clone: Its target is unknown.

V gene TRBV18 combines with J gene TRBJ2-7, with 9 positions matching TRBD1. This receptor was obtained from a young man in good health. Sequencing used naive CD4+ T cells sorted from blood. Documented subset: CD45RA+ positively selected. CDR3 DNA: TGTGCCAGCTCACCACTACATTTCGGGACAGGGCTGCTCTACGAGCAGTACTTC. Residues: CASSPLHFGTGLLYEQYF.